One and the same sample provided the 24 T cell receptor beta chains below, sequenced in a study of blood T cells in healthy people across ages. A sample-barcoded 5' primer and a J-beta primer mix were used in a second PCR of roughly 6 to 11 cycles. In TCRdb, the 5' RACE reads were re-called with MiXCR into one record per CDR3 protein. The sample includes about 800,000 distinct CDR3 sequences, about 25% of them seen just once. This sample also belongs to another study, concerning T cells of mothers and their children.

What was sequenced was blood. Receptor source: a boy under 18 in good health.

The chain joins TRBV2 to TRBJ2-7; D perhaps matches TRBD2 (5 bases). The CDR3 has 14 amino acids. Per the germline V gene, CDR1 is SNHLY and CDR2 is FYNNEI. V was pared by 5 bases and J by 3 bases, with 14 bases between. The chain's CDR3 is CASSFLLGLYEQYF. In nucleotides, the CDR3 is TGTGCCAGCAGTTTCTTACTAGGACTCTACGAGCAGTACTTC.

The V and J genes are TRBV9 and TRBJ2-1; 8 bases agree with TRBD2. J lost 2 bases, V lost 3 bases, and 4 bases had no gene match. Germline V gene data show CDR1 as SGDLS and CDR2 as YYNGEE. This CDR3 comprises 15 residues. CDR3 DNA: TGTGCCAGCAGCGCGGACGGGGGGGCCTACAATGAGCAGTTCTTC. This translates into CASSADGGAYNEQFF.

This clonotype was observed a single time. The chain joins TRBV29-1 to TRBJ1-2; D perhaps matches TRBD1 (5 bases). Germline lookup yields CDR1 SQVTM and CDR2 ANQGSEA. The CDR3 consists of 13 residues. Between the trimmed V and J ends, which lost 1 base and 8 bases, there was a span of 14 bases. CDR3 DNA: TGCAGCGTTGAAGTTACAACTTCAGGGGGCTACACCTTC. Translating it yields CSVEVTTSGGYTF. Based on the CDR3 plus reference TRBV29-1 and TRBJ1-2, the full variable domain is SAVISQKPSRDICQRGTSLTIQCQVDSQVTMMFWYRQQPGQSLTLIATANQGSEATYESGFVIDKFPISRPNLTFSTLTVSNMSPEDSSIYLCSVEVTTSGGYTFGSGTRLTVV.

This clonotype turned up a few times. This chain's CDR3 is CASSSGTSGNTIYF. The CDR3 nucleotides read TGTGCCAGCAGCTCGGGGACCTCTGGAAACACCATATATTTT. The rearrangement links TRBV13 to TRBJ1-3; D is perhaps TRBD1 (5 bases). The ends were cut back, 4 bases at V and 0 bases at J, with 7 bases in the middle. The CDR3 contains 14 residues. Germline assignment: CDR1 PRHDT and CDR2 FYEKMQ (reference sequence). Complete variable domain (other parts from reference TRBV13 and TRBJ1-3): AAGVIQSPRHLIKEKRETATLKCYPIPRHDTVYWYQQGPGQDPQFLISFYEKMQSDKGSIPDRFSAQQFSDYHSELNMSSLELGDSALYFCASSSGTSGNTIYFGEGSWLTVV.

This clonotype was seen ten or more times. V and J are TRBV19 and TRBJ2-1; 7 nucleotides line up with TRBD1. Germline CDR1 and CDR2: LNHDA and SQIVND (reference sequence). This CDR3 spans 17 amino acids. Trimming removed 5 bases from V and 2 bases from J; junction bases left unmatched: 12. In nucleotides, the CDR3 is TGTGCCAGTAGTCTAGGACAGGAGTACTCTGCCTACAATGAGCAGTTCTTC. Translating it yields CASSLGQEYSAYNEQFF.

This clonotype was found once. An end of the junction does not agree with germline; a read error may underlie this. The chain has TRBV4-2 and TRBJ1-1; 8 bases agree with TRBD1. The germline V gene encodes CDR1 LGHNA and CDR2 YNFKEQ. CDR3 length: 14 residues. This CDR3 is CASNLDREGTVAFF. CDR3 bases: TGTGCCAGCAACCTGGACAGGGAGGGCACTGTAGCTTTCTTT.

The chain couples TRBV28 to TRBJ1-2; D perhaps matches TRBD1 (5 bases). Germline values: CDR1 MDHEN, CDR2 SYDVKM. V was clipped by 6 bases and J by 4 bases, with 12 bases between them. The CDR3 has 13 residues. DNA for the CDR3: TGTGCCAGCAGGCAGGGTAGTTCCTATGGCTACACCTTC. Protein sequence: CASRQGSSYGYTF.

V and J are TRBV12-3 or TRBV12-4 and TRBJ1-1; D gene unclear. V lost 3 bases and J lost 7, with 15 bases in between. CDR3 length equals 14 residues. CDR3 nucleotide sequence: TGTGCCAGCAGTTTGGGTCAGGTATTCGATGAAGCTTTCTTT. Encoded protein: CASSLGQVFDEAFF.

This clonotype was seen more than once but under ten times. The V call is TRBV20-1, the J call TRBJ2-5; perhaps TRBD2 as D (5 bases). The ends were cut back, 3 bases at V and 11 bases at J, with 16 bases in the middle. The CDR3 loop spans 12 amino acids. Germline V gene sequence: CDR1 DFQATT, CDR2 SNEGSKA (reference sequence). The CDR3 reads CSARDEGREQYF. CDR3 in DNA: TGCAGTGCTAGGGACGAGGGAAGGGAGCAGTACTTC.

The chain uses TRBV7-3 and TRBJ2-7; a possible D gene is TRBD2 (5 bases). The CDR3 consists of 13 residues. Germline V gives CDR1 SGHTA, CDR2 FQGTGA. V shed 5 bases and J shed 6 bases, with 14 bases lying between them. DNA for the CDR3: TGTGCCAGCAGCCCCGAAGGGAGCGGCGAGCAGTACTTC. It specifies CASSPEGSGEQYF. The complete variable domain, with remaining parts taken from reference TRBV7-3 and TRBJ2-7, reads GAGVSQTPSNKVTEKGKYVELRCDPISGHTALYWYRQSLGQGPEFLIYFQGTGAADDSGLPNDRFFAVRPEGSVSTLKIQRTERGDSAVYLCASSPEGSGEQYFGPGTRLTVT.

This chain joins TRBV7-9 and TRBJ2-3; D unclear. V was pared by 2 bases and J by 0 bases, with 9 bases between. Germline values: CDR1 SEHNR, CDR2 FQNEAQ (reference sequence). The CDR3 runs to 15 residues. CDR3 DNA sequence: TGTGCCAGCAGCTTAAGCACAGCTAGCACAGATACGCAGTATTTT. It encodes CASSLSTASTDTQYF. Together with reference TRBV7-9 and TRBJ2-3, the CDR3 gives the full variable domain: DTGVSQNPRHKITKRGQNVTFRCDPISEHNRLYWYRQTLGQGPEFLTYFQNEAQLEKSRLLSDRFSAERPKGSFSTLEIQRTEQGDSAMYLCASSLSTASTDTQYFGPGTRLTVL.

This clonotype turned up a few times. V is TRBV7-2 and J is TRBJ2-7, with D unresolved. The germline V and J ends were trimmed by 3 bases and 3 bases, with 15 bases remaining between them. Germline loops: CDR1 SGHTA, CDR2 FQGNSA. CDR3 length equals 15 residues. The CDR3 reads CASSFRFTEYYEQYF. In DNA, the CDR3 is TGTGCCAGCAGCTTTAGATTTACAGAGTACTACGAGCAGTACTTC.

This clonotype was counted many times. This chain connects TRBV3-1 to TRBJ1-2; no definite D call. Deletions cut 4 bases from V and 3 bases from J, with 6 bases between. Looked up from germline, CDR1 is LGHDT and CDR2 is YNNKEL (reference sequence). The CDR3 runs 12 residues. CDR3 DNA sequence: TGTGCCAGCAGCCCTGGACACTATGGCTACACCTTC. Translated: CASSPGHYGYTF. Full variable domain (outside the CDR3, taken from reference TRBV3-1 and TRBJ1-2): DTAVSQTPKYLVTQMGNDKSIKCEQNLGHDTMYWYKQDSKKFLKIMFSYNNKELIINETVPNRFSPKSPDKAHLNLHINSLELGDSAVYFCASSPGHYGYTFGSGTRLTVV.

V usage is TRBV7-2 and J usage is TRBJ2-3; 7 bases are a match to TRBD2. The junction had 3 bases not matched to a gene; V was cut back by 1 base and J by 5 bases. The CDR3 is 14 amino acids. Germline V gives CDR1 SGHTA, CDR2 FQGNSA. For the CDR3, the DNA is TGTGCCAGCAGCTTAGGAATAGCGGGAGATACGCAGTATTTT. It translates to CASSLGIAGDTQYF.

The chain is built from TRBV18 and TRBJ2-7; 7 bases match TRBD1. CDR3 length: 14 amino acids. V was clipped by 6 bases and J by 4 bases; unmatched bases: 9. Per germline, CDR1 KGHSH and CDR2 LQKENI. CDR3 in amino acids: CASSTGTEPYEQYF. CDR3 DNA sequence: TGTGCCAGCTCTACCGGGACAGAACCTTACGAGCAGTACTTC.

The chain recombines TRBV7-2 with TRBJ1-3, with D tentatively TRBD1 (5 bases). This CDR3 has 19 residues. CDR1 and CDR2 from the germline V gene are SGHTA and FQGNSA. The V end was cut by 4 bases, the J end by 0 bases, with 22 bases between. The CDR3 DNA reads TGTGCCAGCAGCTCCCCGCGCGAACTTACGGGGCTCTCTGGAAACACCATATATTTT. Protein product: CASSSPRELTGLSGNTIYF.

In the case of this clonotype: At one of its ends the junction is not consistent with the germline gene, which may arise from a read error. This chain connects TRBV9 to TRBJ2-1; D perhaps matches TRBD2 (5 bases). The CDR3 contains 14 residues. Germline V gives CDR1 SGDLS, CDR2 YYNGEE. The CDR3 spells CASSVVGDYNERFF. The CDR3 DNA follows: TGTGCCAGCAGCGTAGTCGGAGACTACAATGAGCGGTTCTTC.

The chain uses TRBV20-1 and TRBJ1-2; D is perhaps TRBD1 (5 bases). The V gene lost 1 base and the J gene lost 8 bases, with 14 bases spanning the gap. The CDR3 length is 13 residues. Germline CDR1 reads DFQATT; CDR2 reads SNEGSKA (reference sequence). Written as DNA, the CDR3 is TGCAGTGCTAGAGGGGGCGAGGTAAACGGCTACACCTTC. Amino acids: CSARGGEVNGYTF.

This clonotype was seen a handful of times. The chain links TRBV4-1 to TRBJ1-1, with D possibly matching TRBD1 (5 bases). V was trimmed by 3 bases and J by 2 bases, leaving 13 bases between them. Germline V CDR1 and CDR2: MGHRA, YSYEKL. CDR3 size: 15 residues. The CDR3 DNA follows: TGCGCCAGCAGCCACGCCGCGACAGTTAACACTGAAGCTTTCTTT. It encodes CASSHAATVNTEAFF.

This clonotype was recorded a few times. J is TRBJ2-1 and V is TRBV7-9; 10 nucleotides match TRBD1. Gene TRBJ2-7 matches the end of the DNA better, so the J call may be wrong. CDR1 is SEHNR, CDR2 FQNEAQ, per germline (reference sequence). The CDR3 runs 15 residues. CDR3 sequence: CASSSRDRGLYEQYF. CDR3 bases: TGTGCCAGCAGCTCCCGGGACAGGGGTTTATACGAGCAGTACTTC.

The chain couples TRBV6-5 to TRBJ2-5; 8 positions match TRBD2. The DNA end is more similar to TRBJ2-1, so the J call may be wrong. The CDR3 extends over 13 amino acids. CDR1 and CDR2 from the germline V gene are MNHEY and SVGAGI. CDR3 region: CASRTAGAFGQFF. The CDR3 nucleotides read TGTGCCAGCAGAACAGCGGGAGCGTTTGGTCAGTTCTTC.

The genes are TRBV25-1 and TRBJ1-6, with 7 bases fitting TRBD1. The V gene's germline CDR1 is MGHDK and CDR2 SYGVNS. The CDR3 loop spans 15 amino acids. The ends lost 3 bases at V and 14 bases at J; junction bases unmatched: 13. The CDR3 loop is CASSDPQGPFLSLHF. CDR3 coding DNA: TGTGCCAGCAGTGACCCACAGGGGCCTTTTTTGTCCCTCCACTTT.

The V call is TRBV7-2, the J call TRBJ2-3, with unresolved D. The CDR3 extends over 14 amino acids. The V and J ends lost 2 bases and 8 bases respectively, with 14 bases between them. CDR1 is SGHTA and CDR2 is FQGNSA in the germline V gene. DNA of the CDR3: TGTGCCAGCAGCTTACTGCACCTACTGGGTACGCAGTATTTT. Amino acids: CASSLLHLLGTQYF.

The chain uses TRBV24-1 and TRBJ2-3; no clear D gene. Per germline, CDR1 KGHDR and CDR2 SFDVKD. The CDR3 runs 16 residues. The V gene lost 1 base and the J gene lost 4 bases, with 14 bases spanning the gap. CDR3 nucleotide sequence: TGTGCCACCAGTGATTTTAAGGGAAAGGGCCCAGATACGCAGTATTTT. Residues: CATSDFKGKGPDTQYF.